This T cell receptor (beta chain) was captured by sequencing in a study of beta chain features in type 1 diabetes. Study-wide findings and caveats: More deletions and fewer insertions at VDJ junctions were seen in type 1 diabetes patients. PCR could preferentially amplify shorter templates, alike in patients and controls.

Remarks on this clone: Its antigen is as yet unknown.

One heparinised blood draw, averaging about 116 mL, came from each donor. The CDR3 has 16 residues. Trimming took off 1 base at V and 5 bases at J, with 17 bases between the two ends. Germline values: CDR1 SEHNR, CDR2 FQNEAQ (reference sequence). Expressed TCRB transcripts were sequenced because the entire RNA isolate underwent reverse transcription. Profiled with immunoSEQ multiplex PCR; TCRdb holds only in-frame clones, not every one. The sample holds about 930,000 clones, roughly 15% seen once. This sequence originates from a woman younger than 35 in good health. The V call is TRBV7-9, the J call TRBJ1-2; D is unclear. The sequencing input was naive CD4+ T cells from blood. As DNA, the CDR3 is TGTGCCAGCAGCTTAGGTCCCAGTCCGATCCCTTATGGCTACACCTTC. Amino acids: CASSLGPSPIPYGYTF.